The 30 T cell receptor beta chains below all came from one sample that was sequenced in a study of blood T cells in healthy people across ages. Sample-barcoded 5' priming and a J-beta primer mix drove a second PCR of about 6 to 12 cycles. TCRdb processed the 5' RACE reads anew with MiXCR; each CDR3 protein has one entry. The sample contains over 1,300,000 distinct CDR3 sequences, roughly 60% of which appear only once. What was sequenced was blood. The receptor set was obtained from a man aged 18 to 29 in good health.

V gene TRBV13 combines with J gene TRBJ2-7; 8 nucleotides match TRBD1. Trimming took 4 bases from V and 2 from J; bases not matched to a gene: 10. CDR3 length equals 16 residues. Germline-derived CDR1 and CDR2 are PRHDT and FYEKMQ (reference sequence). CDR3 in amino acids: CASSSRDRTQPYEQYF. The CDR3 DNA follows: TGTGCCAGCAGCTCGAGGGACAGGACGCAACCCTACGAGCAGTACTTC.

The rearrangement links TRBV29-1 to TRBJ1-1; the match to TRBD1 covers 10 bases. Germline CDR1 reads SQVTM; CDR2 reads ANQGSEA. The CDR3 runs to 13 residues. V shed 6 bases, J shed 11 bases, and the junction held 12 bases outside the gene matches. The CDR3 nucleotides are TGCAGCGTCGGCCGGGACAGGGGATTGGACGCTTTCTTT. Encoded protein: CSVGRDRGLDAFF. Drawing the rest from reference TRBV29-1 and TRBJ1-1, the complete variable domain is SAVISQKPSRDICQRGTSLTIQCQVDSQVTMMFWYRQQPGQSLTLIATANQGSEATYESGFVIDKFPISRPNLTFSTLTVSNMSPEDSSIYLCSVGRDRGLDAFFGQGTRLTVV.

The rearrangement joins TRBV11-2 to TRBJ2-1; D might be TRBD1 (6 bases). This CDR3 spans 16 amino acids. Germline V gives CDR1 SGHAT, CDR2 FQNNGV. The germline V and J ends were trimmed by 5 bases and 0 bases, with 14 bases remaining between them. The CDR3 loop reads CASSHGQTSSYNEQFF. The CDR3 DNA is TGTGCCAGCAGCCACGGACAGACCAGCTCCTACAATGAGCAGTTCTTC.

The chain has TRBV29-1 and TRBJ2-2; TRBD1 agrees at 9 bases. Germline CDR1 SQVTM, CDR2 ANQGSEA. The junction had 6 bases not matched to a gene; V was cut back by 6 bases and J by 4 bases. The CDR3 covers 14 residues. The chain's CDR3 is CSVSTGGGTGELFF. The CDR3 DNA sequence: TGCAGCGTCTCGACAGGGGGAGGCACCGGGGAGCTGTTTTTT.

CDR3 sequence (DNA): TGCAGTGCTAGGGTCTCGGCTTGGCCCTACGAGCAGTACTTC. It translates to CSARVSAWPYEQYF. The chain combines TRBV20-1 with TRBJ2-7; no definite D call. Trimming stripped 3 bases from V and 2 bases from J, with 14 bases between. Germline V gives CDR1 DFQATT, CDR2 SNEGSKA (reference sequence). CDR3 length: 14 amino acids.

The V and J genes are TRBV20-1 and TRBJ2-7; no firm D call. V dropped 5 bases and J dropped 1 base, with 15 bases sitting between them. Looked up from germline, CDR1 is DFQATT and CDR2 is SNEGSKA (reference sequence). This CDR3 spans 14 amino acids. CDR3 bases: TGCAGTGCTGGAAGGGCCGTGCCTTCCTACGAGCAGTACTTC. Residues: CSAGRAVPSYEQYF.

This clonotype was detected a few times. The chain has TRBV5-1 and TRBJ2-4, with 7 bases that match TRBD1. Losses at the gene ends were 4 bases for V and 6 bases for J; bases not matched to a gene: 7. The length of the CDR3 is 14 residues. Germline V CDR1 and CDR2: SGHRS, YFSETQ. The CDR3 region is CASSPGQDVNIQYF. As DNA, the CDR3 is TGCGCCAGCAGCCCAGGACAGGATGTAAACATTCAGTACTTC.

V is TRBV9 and J is TRBJ1-2; 7 positions agree with TRBD1. The CDR3 sequence is 15 residues long. Per germline, CDR1 SGDLS and CDR2 YYNGEE. V lost 4 bases to trimming and J lost 4 bases; unmatched junction nucleotides: 10. CDR3 loop: CASSLGQVPLYGYTF. Here the CDR3 DNA reads TGTGCCAGCAGCCTCGGACAGGTTCCCCTCTATGGCTACACCTTC.

The chain combines TRBV29-1 with TRBJ2-7, with 7 bases lining up with TRBD1. The J segment lost 7 bases and the V segment lost 4 bases, leaving 10 bases of the junction unmatched. The CDR3 covers 13 residues. Germline lookup yields CDR1 SQVTM and CDR2 ANQGSEA. In nucleotides, the CDR3 is TGCAGCGTTGCCGAACCCGGGACAGTAGAGCAGTACTTC. This sequence encodes CSVAEPGTVEQYF.

This clonotype was counted once. The chain carries TRBV4-3 and TRBJ2-7, with 7 bases aligning to TRBD2. Germline CDR1 LGHNA, CDR2 YSLEER. Unmatched junction bases numbered 4, after V lost 0 bases and J lost 2 bases. This CDR3 has 15 amino acids. In DNA, the CDR3 is TGCGCCAGCAGCCAAGATTGGGAGGGAACCTACGAGCAGTACTTC. It specifies CASSQDWEGTYEQYF.

This sequence joins TRBV21-1 and TRBJ1-2; the tabulated D call, TRBD1, remains unverified against the DNA. TRBV21-1 is an annotated pseudogene. The CDR3 covers 12 residues. CDR3 DNA sequence: TGTGCCAGCAGCAAGGGACCGACACTTCTCACCTTC. Residues: CASSKGPTLLTF.

This clonotype has a handful of counts. CDR3 residues: CASSHAGVGNSPLHF. The CDR3 nucleotides read TGCGCCAGCAGCCATGCGGGGGTGGGCAATTCACCCCTCCACTTT. The chain recombines TRBV4-3 with TRBJ1-6; D is perhaps TRBD1 (5 bases). The ends were cut back, 3 bases at V and 7 bases at J, with 13 bases in the middle. The CDR3 covers 15 residues. Germline CDR1 and CDR2: LGHNA and YSLEER.

The chain combines TRBV10-3 with TRBJ1-1, with TRBD1 matching 8 bases. CDR1 ENHRY and CDR2 SYGVKD come from the germline V gene. This CDR3 contains 14 residues. The junction had 6 bases not matched to a gene; V was cut back by 9 bases and J by 0 bases. Here the CDR3 reads CAMGTGGMNTEAFF. The CDR3 region has the DNA TGTGCCATGGGGACAGGAGGGATGAACACTGAAGCTTTCTTT.

A single count supports this clonotype. V is TRBV3-1 and J is TRBJ2-7; possible D gene TRBD2, 5 bases. V was shortened by 0 bases and J by 3 bases, with 12 bases between the two germline ends. This CDR3 has 15 residues. Germline values: CDR1 LGHDT, CDR2 YNNKEL (reference sequence). In DNA form, the CDR3 reads TGTGCCAGCAGCCAAGATAGGTCTAGCTACTACGAGCAGTACTTC. It codes for CASSQDRSSYYEQYF.

The chain combines TRBV27 with TRBJ2-1; tentative D call: TRBD1 (7 bases). Germline V CDR1 and CDR2: MNHEY, SMNVEV (reference sequence). The CDR3 is made up of 16 amino acids. The ends were cut back, 2 bases at V and 4 bases at J, with 15 bases in the middle. CDR3 protein: CASSLAQGGPYNEQFF. CDR3 in DNA: TGTGCCAGCAGTTTAGCTCAGGGGGGTCCATACAATGAGCAGTTCTTC.

This clonotype was counted only a few times. This sequence may be a read error, since a much larger clone differs from it by one base. The chain recombines TRBV14 with TRBJ2-1; D gene unclear. The J call is in doubt because the DNA end fits TRBJ2-7 better. The V gene's germline CDR1 is SGHDN and CDR2 FVKESK. CDR3 size: 14 residues. As DNA, the CDR3 is TGTGCCAGCAGCCATTTAGCCTCCTACAATGAGCAGTACTTC. It codes for CASSHLASYNEQYF.

The V and J genes are TRBV10-3 and TRBJ2-5; no firm D call. Germline lookup yields CDR1 ENHRY and CDR2 SYGVKD. V was shortened by 4 bases and J by 3 bases, with 3 bases between the two germline ends. The CDR3 runs 11 residues. In DNA form, the CDR3 reads TGTGCCATCAGTGTTGAAGAGACCCAGTACTTC. It specifies CAISVEETQYF.

The chain is built from TRBV6-1 and TRBJ2-1; weak D call: TRBD2 (6 bases). This CDR3 region has 13 residues. V was pared by 7 bases and J by 9 bases, with 16 bases between. Germline assignment: CDR1 MNHNS and CDR2 SASEGT. CDR3 sequence reads: CASTAGPVPEQFF. CDR3 coding DNA: TGTGCCAGCACCGCGGGGCCCGTGCCTGAGCAGTTCTTC.

This rearrangement joins TRBV20-1 to TRBJ1-5, with 7 bases matching TRBD1. The CDR3 has 15 residues. Germline CDR1 is DFQATT and CDR2 is SNEGSKA (reference sequence). V lost 0 bases, J lost 6 bases, and 8 bases stayed unmatched. The CDR3 spells CSARDSQGGLQPQHF. The CDR3 DNA reads as TGCAGTGCTAGAGATTCCCAGGGGGGGCTTCAGCCCCAGCATTTT.

V gene TRBV21-1 combines with J gene TRBJ2-1; TRBD2, the D gene given by the table, was not confirmed from the DNA. TRBV21-1 is reported as a pseudogene. This CDR3 has 16 residues. CDR3 sequence: CASTRGGREDFDEQFF. The CDR3 nucleotides read TGTGCCAGCACCCGAGGCGGGCGGGAGGATTTTGATGAGCAGTTCTTC.

The chain carries TRBV5-1 and TRBJ2-6, with D unresolved. The V and J ends lost 4 bases and 0 bases respectively, with 8 bases between them. CDR1 is SGHRS, CDR2 YFSETQ, per germline. The CDR3 contains 15 residues. The CDR3 loop reads CASSPVYSGANVLTF. The CDR3 nucleotides read TGCGCCAGCAGCCCCGTATACTCTGGGGCCAACGTCCTGACTTTC.

This clonotype has just a few counts. The chain recombines TRBV12-3 or TRBV12-4 with TRBJ2-4; TRBD1 matches 7 bases. This CDR3 has 15 residues. V shed 1 base and J 3 bases; nucleotides not matched to a gene: 3. CDR3 coding DNA: TGTGCCAGCAGTTTAGACAGGGGTGGCAAAAACATTCAGTACTTC. This translates into CASSLDRGGKNIQYF.

This clonotype appeared once. The chain couples TRBV20-1 to TRBJ2-3; 15 positions agree with TRBD2. V shed 6 bases and J 2 bases; nucleotides not matched to a gene: 9. CDR1 DFQATT and CDR2 SNEGSKA come from the germline V gene (reference sequence). CDR3 length equals 17 residues. The CDR3 coding sequence is TGCAGTGCCACGGGACTAGCGGGGGGCGCGTTCACAGATACGCAGTATTTT. Translation gives CSATGLAGGAFTDTQYF.

The chain has TRBV6-5 and TRBJ2-7; TRBD1 agrees at 7 bases. CDR1 and CDR2 (germline): MNHEY, SVGAGI. Trimming took 0 bases from V and 7 from J; bases not matched to a gene: 21. The CDR3 runs to 19 residues. CDR3 coding DNA: TGTGCCAGCAGTTACTCCTCGACAGGGAGAAACTTCCTAAGGGGTGAGCAGTACTTC. Its protein is CASSYSSTGRNFLRGEQYF.

V and J are TRBV3-1 and TRBJ2-7; D remains unclear. The CDR3 spans 15 residues. Deletions cut 1 base from V and 2 bases from J, with 12 bases between. Germline loops: CDR1 LGHDT, CDR2 YNNKEL (reference sequence). The chain's CDR3 is CASSQGYSRTYEQYF. CDR3 bases: TGTGCCAGCAGCCAAGGTTACAGCCGAACCTACGAGCAGTACTTC.

CDR3 bases: TGTGCCTGGAGCTTAGTAAAGAACTATGGCTACACCTTC. Translating it yields CAWSLVKNYGYTF. The chain is built from TRBV30 and TRBJ1-2; D is unclear. Germline CDR1 reads GTSNPN; CDR2 reads SVGIG (reference sequence). The CDR3 has 13 amino acids. V was pared by 3 bases and J by 2 bases, with 10 bases between.

The CDR3 sequence is CASSEVGETHYEQYF. The CDR3 nucleotides are TGTGCCAGCAGTGAGGTTGGGGAGACCCACTACGAGCAGTACTTC. The V and J genes are TRBV6-1 and TRBJ2-7; the D gene is possibly TRBD2 (5 bases). Germline V gene sequence: CDR1 MNHNS, CDR2 SASEGT. V shed 3 bases and J shed 3 bases, with 15 bases lying between them. The CDR3 runs 15 residues.

This clonotype appeared a few times. The chain couples TRBV4-1 to TRBJ2-7; TRBD1 might be the D (6 bases). Germline CDR1 MGHRA, CDR2 YSYEKL. Trimming left V 1 base short and J 2 bases short, with 12 bases between. CDR3 size: 15 residues. CDR3 coding DNA: TGCGCCAGCAGCCAAGGGCTGGGGGCCCCCTACGAGCAGTACTTC. This encodes CASSQGLGAPYEQYF.

The chain recombines TRBV20-1 with TRBJ1-6, with a possible D match to TRBD1 (5 bases). CDR1 is DFQATT, CDR2 SNEGSKA, per germline (reference sequence). Between the trimmed V and J ends, which lost 0 bases and 3 bases, there was a span of 15 bases. This CDR3 has 17 amino acids. The CDR3 DNA follows: TGCAGTGCTAGAGATGATGGGGGAGGTGGCTATAATTCACCCCTCCACTTT. Its translation: CSARDDGGGGYNSPLHF.

The chain recombines TRBV6-6 with TRBJ1-6, with D uncertain. This CDR3 has 16 residues. The germline V gene encodes CDR1 MNHNY and CDR2 SVGAGI (reference sequence). The V end was cut by 6 bases, the J end by 7 bases, with 19 bases between. The CDR3 sequence is CASSVLEGVRNSPLHF. CDR3 sequence (DNA): TGTGCCAGCAGCGTTCTTGAGGGCGTCCGAAATTCACCCCTCCACTTT.